A single sample is the source of the 24 T cell receptor beta chains below, sequenced in a study of long-term antiretroviral therapy in people with HIV. Researchers report immunoSEQ v3.0 was run at survey level. Clones were read by immunoSEQ multiplex PCR, and TCRdb kept only the in-frame ones, dropping some. Of roughly 34,000 clones listed, 94% are singletons. Sequences were derived from unsorted PBMCs, sampled about 5.1 years after starting antiretroviral therapy. Receptors originate from a woman aged 45-59 years with HIV.

The rearrangement links TRBV5-6 to TRBJ2-3, with 7 bases that match TRBD2. With 4 bases clipped from V and 0 bases from J, the junction kept 5 bases outside the gene matches. This CDR3 is built from 15 residues. Germline loops: CDR1 SGHDT, CDR2 YYEEEE. The CDR3 region has the DNA TGTGCCAGCAGCCGAGGGACTAAAAGCACAGATACGCAGTATTTT. Protein sequence: CASSRGTKSTDTQYF. Supplemented by reference TRBV5-6 and TRBJ2-3, the full variable domain reads DAGVTQSPTHLIKTRGQQVTLRCSPKSGHDTVSWYQQALGQGPQFIFQYYEEEERQRGNFPDRFSGHQFPNYSSELNVNALLLGDSALYLCASSRGTKSTDTQYFGPGTRLTVL.

J is TRBJ2-7 and V is TRBV27; TRBD1 matches 7 bases. Germline loops: CDR1 MNHEY, CDR2 SMNVEV (reference sequence). V lost 5 bases, J lost 3 bases, and 7 bases stayed unmatched. This CDR3 contains 14 residues. CDR3 sequence: CASSPLGQIYEQYF. The CDR3 DNA reads as TGTGCCAGCAGTCCCTTGGGACAGATCTACGAGCAGTACTTC.

The rearrangement uses TRBV6-5 and TRBJ2-7, with 7 bases lining up with TRBD2. The CDR3 runs 14 residues. Trimming removed 5 bases from V and 4 bases from J; junction bases left unmatched: 8. Looked up from germline, CDR1 is MNHEY and CDR2 is SVGAGI. The CDR3 DNA is TGTGCCAGCAGTCGCCAGCGGGGAGCTTACGAGCAGTACTTC. Translation: CASSRQRGAYEQYF.

This chain connects TRBV7-9 to TRBJ1-2; tentatively, D is TRBD1 (5 bases). V lost 7 bases, J lost 5 bases, and 23 bases lay in between. The V gene's germline CDR1 is SEHNR and CDR2 FQNEAQ (reference sequence). The CDR3 has 16 amino acids. CDR3 bases: TGTGCCAGCACCAACCTAGGGTCGGGGGTGGAGTATGGCTACACCTTC. Translating gives CASTNLGSGVEYGYTF. Full variable domain (outside the CDR3, taken from reference TRBV7-9 and TRBJ1-2): DTGVSQNPRHKITKRGQNVTFRCDPISEHNRLYWYRQTLGQGPEFLTYFQNEAQLEKSRLLSDRFSAERPKGSFSTLEIQRTEQGDSAMYLCASTNLGSGVEYGYTFGSGTRLTVV.

The V call is TRBV5-1, the J call TRBJ2-5, with a weak D call TRBD2 (5 bases). The CDR3 totals 13 residues. The ends were cut back, 4 bases at V and 2 bases at J, with 9 bases in the middle. Looked up from germline, CDR1 is SGHRS and CDR2 is YFSETQ. In DNA, the CDR3 is TGCGCCAGCAGCGTCCGGGGACAAGAGACCCAGTACTTC. This codes for CASSVRGQETQYF.

The rearrangement joins TRBV11-2 to TRBJ2-7; 7 bases align to TRBD1. Trimming took 1 base from V and 9 from J; bases not matched to a gene: 6. The germline CDR1 and CDR2 sequences are SGHAT and FQNNGV. The CDR3 totals 13 residues. The CDR3 DNA reads TGTGCCAGCAGCTTAGGACAGGGTGGGGGGCAGTACTTC. This codes for CASSLGQGGGQYF.

The gene calls are TRBV5-1 and TRBJ1-1; 8 bases match TRBD1. Germline V gives CDR1 SGHRS, CDR2 YFSETQ. The CDR3 runs to 14 residues. The V segment lost 4 bases and the J segment 6 bases; nucleotides outside the gene matches: 8. Here the CDR3 reads CASSVGQGEAEAFF. DNA for the CDR3: TGCGCCAGCAGCGTTGGACAGGGAGAGGCTGAAGCTTTCTTT.

The chain combines TRBV5-1 with TRBJ2-3, with TRBD2 identical over 8 bases. Germline V gene lookup returns CDR1 SGHRS and CDR2 YFSETQ. The CDR3 contains 13 residues. Trimming cost V 0 bases and J 13 bases; bases outside gene matches: 7. DNA for the CDR3: TGCGCCAGCAGCTTGGCAGGTAGCGGGGAAGAGTATTTT. Translated, it gives CASSLAGSGEEYF.

The chain employs TRBV27 and TRBJ2-3; D could derive from TRBD1 or TRBD2 (7 bases each). Germline CDR1 reads MNHEY; CDR2 reads SMNVEV (reference sequence). V was trimmed by 4 bases and J by 3 bases, leaving 11 bases between them. The CDR3 runs to 14 residues. CDR3 sequence: CASSYRGGTDTQYF. In nucleotides, the CDR3 is TGTGCCAGCAGTTACAGGGGAGGGACAGATACGCAGTATTTT.

This chain links TRBV27 with TRBJ1-2; a weak D match, TRBD1 (6 bases). This CDR3 comprises 17 residues. V lost 2 bases to trimming and J lost 0 bases, with 16 bases between them. Germline CDR1 reads MNHEY; CDR2 reads SMNVEV (reference sequence). This CDR3 reads CASSLIPQGASNYGYTF. In DNA form, the CDR3 reads TGTGCCAGCAGTTTAATCCCACAGGGAGCCTCTAACTATGGCTACACCTTC.

For this clone: One end of the junction is discordant with germline, which a read error may explain. V gene TRBV5-4 combines with J gene TRBJ2-1; 9 nucleotides agree with TRBD1. The CDR3 covers 15 residues. Germline V CDR1 and CDR2: SGHNT, YYREEE (reference sequence). Written as DNA, the CDR3 is TGTGCCAGCAGATTGGACAGGGGAGGGTACAATGAGCAGTTCTTC. This gives the protein CASRLDRGGYNEQFF.

V and J are TRBV5-1 and TRBJ1-4; a possible D gene is TRBD1 (5 bases). Germline-derived CDR1 and CDR2 are SGHRS and YFSETQ. V lost 0 bases to trimming and J lost 5 bases, with 8 bases between them. This CDR3 is built from 14 residues. The CDR3 bases are TGCGCCAGCAGCTTGGGACAGATCAATGAAAAACTGTTTTTT. It specifies CASSLGQINEKLFF.

V and J are TRBV9 and TRBJ2-3; 8 bases are shared with TRBD1. CDR3 length: 15 amino acids. Germline V gene data show CDR1 as SGDLS and CDR2 as YYNGEE. Unmatched junction bases numbered 6, after V lost 6 bases and J lost 0 bases. CDR3 nucleotide sequence: TGTGCCAGCACCGGACAGGGTTTGAGCACAGATACGCAGTATTTT. Translated: CASTGQGLSTDTQYF.

The chain combines TRBV5-6 with TRBJ1-2; 9 positions match TRBD1. With 5 bases clipped from V and 3 bases from J, the junction kept 8 bases outside the gene matches. The CDR3 covers 15 residues. Per germline, CDR1 SGHDT and CDR2 YYEEEE. The CDR3 DNA reads TGTGCCAGCAGGGGTTATGACAGGGGGGACTATGGCTACACCTTC. Residues: CASRGYDRGDYGYTF.

The chain has TRBV9 and TRBJ2-7, with D possibly matching TRBD1 (5 bases). V dropped 0 bases and J dropped 6 bases, with 16 bases sitting between them. Germline assignment: CDR1 SGDLS and CDR2 YYNGEE. The CDR3 is made up of 15 amino acids. Written as DNA, the CDR3 is TGTGCCAGCAGCGTAGGCCCCCTGGCAGGGCTCGAGCAGTACTTC. Protein product: CASSVGPLAGLEQYF. The full variable domain, with the rest looked up from reference TRBV9 and TRBJ2-7, is DSGVTQTPKHLITATGQRVTLRCSPRSGDLSVYWYQQSLDQGLQFLIQYYNGEERAKGNILERFSAQQFPDLHSELNLSSLELGDSALYFCASSVGPLAGLEQYFGPGTRLTVT.

The J gene is TRBJ1-1, the V gene TRBV5-1; D is unclear. The CDR3 covers 15 residues. Germline CDR1 SGHRS, CDR2 YFSETQ. With 0 bases removed from V and 0 bases from J, the gap between germline ends came to 9 bases. CDR3 nucleotides: TGCGCCAGCAGCTTGGGTCCGGATATGAACACTGAAGCTTTCTTT. Encoded protein: CASSLGPDMNTEAFF.

The chain combines TRBV9 with TRBJ1-1; D possibly corresponds to TRBD1 (6 bases). Germline lookup yields CDR1 SGDLS and CDR2 YYNGEE. With 0 bases removed from V and 2 bases from J, the gap between germline ends came to 11 bases. The CDR3 is 15 amino acids. The CDR3 DNA reads as TGTGCCAGCAGCGTAGGCAGGGGTGGAAACACTGAAGCTTTCTTT. Translation: CASSVGRGGNTEAFF.

This sequence joins TRBV29-1 and TRBJ2-3, with D maybe TRBD2 (6 bases). V was pared by 6 bases and J by 2 bases, with 21 bases between. The CDR3 consists of 16 residues. The germline V gene has CDR1 SQVTM and CDR2 ANQGSEA. This CDR3 is CSVRLGGPKHTDTQYF. The DNA for the CDR3 is TGCAGCGTGCGTCTCGGGGGTCCGAAACACACAGATACGCAGTATTTT.

The chain has TRBV30 and TRBJ1-3; 7 bases agree with TRBD1. CDR1 GTSNPN and CDR2 SVGIG come from the germline V gene (reference sequence). The J segment lost 6 bases and the V segment lost 8 bases, leaving 16 bases of the junction unmatched. CDR3 length: 15 amino acids. DNA for the CDR3: TGTGCCCTAGGGGGCTCCGAGGTACCGGCAAACACCATATATTTT. Protein product: CALGGSEVPANTIYF.

This clone was seen a single time. The chain recombines TRBV19 with TRBJ1-6; 7 bases are shared with TRBD1. With 6 bases clipped from V and 7 bases from J, the junction kept 6 bases outside the gene matches. CDR3 length: 14 residues. CDR1 is LNHDA and CDR2 is SQIVND in the germline V gene (reference sequence). CDR3 in amino acids: CASSLGTANSPLHF. The CDR3 DNA reads as TGTGCCAGTAGCCTAGGGACAGCGAATTCACCCCTCCACTTT.

V and J are TRBV11-1 and TRBJ2-2; 7 nucleotides match TRBD2. The germline V gene has CDR1 SGHAT and CDR2 FQDESV (reference sequence). CDR3 size: 16 residues. V was clipped by 1 base and J by 3 bases; unmatched bases: 5. CDR3 in amino acids: CASSLGGGGDTGELFF. The CDR3 coding sequence is TGTGCCAGCAGCTTAGGAGGCGGGGGAGACACCGGGGAGCTGTTTTTT.

This chain uses TRBV30 with TRBJ1-1; a possible D gene is TRBD1 (5 bases). Trimming removed 2 bases from V and 3 bases from J, with 10 bases in between. Germline values: CDR1 GTSNPN, CDR2 SVGIG (reference sequence). This CDR3 contains 13 residues. CDR3 protein: CAWSKGADTEAFF. The CDR3 bases are TGTGCCTGGAGTAAAGGGGCGGACACTGAAGCTTTCTTT.

The chain recombines TRBV6-1 with TRBJ1-6; weak D call: TRBD1 (6 bases). V was clipped by 1 base and J by 10 bases, with 11 bases between them. The V gene's germline CDR1 is MNHNS and CDR2 SASEGT. CDR3 length equals 14 residues. CDR3 bases: TGTGCCAGCAGTGAAGAGGGGGGGTGGTCACCCCTCCACTTT. Its protein product is CASSEEGGWSPLHF.

V is TRBV7-8 and J is TRBJ2-2; possible D gene TRBD1, 5 bases. Looked up from germline, CDR1 is SGHVS and CDR2 is FQNEAQ. Deletions cut 1 base from V and 3 bases from J, with 12 bases between. This CDR3 contains 16 residues. CDR3 sequence: CASSLVRQKYTGELFF. In nucleotides, the CDR3 is TGTGCCAGCAGCTTAGTTAGACAGAAGTACACCGGGGAGCTGTTTTTT. Variable domain in full (rest from reference TRBV7-8 and TRBJ2-2): GAGVSQSPRYKVAKRGQDVALRCDPISGHVSLFWYQQALGQGPEFLTYFQNEAQLDKSGLPSDRFFAERPEGSVSTLKIQRTQQEDSAVYLCASSLVRQKYTGELFFGEGSRLTVL.